The 23 T cell receptor beta chains presented below share a single source sample, sequenced in a study of T cell changes during pregnancy in multiple sclerosis. Produced via immunoSEQ multiplex PCR; TCRdb's table is partial and in-frame only. Of under 110,000 clones listed, 91% are singletons. Material: peripheral blood, obtained in the second trimester of pregnancy. The receptor source for this set is a female donor with multiple sclerosis, enrolled in a pregnancy study.

This chain uses TRBV19 with TRBJ1-5; 7 bases are shared with TRBD1. This CDR3 comprises 16 residues. Trimming at V came to 1 base and at J to 2 bases, leaving 5 bases not matched to a gene. Germline V lookup: CDR1 LNHDA, CDR2 SQIVND (reference sequence). Written as DNA, the CDR3 is TGTGCCAGTAGTATAGGAGGGGGCGCGGGCAATCAGCCCCAGCATTTT. Its translation: CASSIGGGAGNQPQHF.

The rearrangement joins TRBV30 to TRBJ2-5; 10 bases line up with TRBD2. The CDR3 consists of 15 residues. Germline V gives CDR1 GTSNPN, CDR2 SVGIG (reference sequence). With V trimmed by 3 bases and J by 4 bases, 8 bases remained unmatched. This CDR3 reads CAWSVAGGGLETQYF. The CDR3 region has the DNA TGTGCCTGGAGCGTAGCGGGAGGCGGCCTAGAGACCCAGTACTTC.

The genes are TRBV5-4 and TRBJ2-7; perhaps TRBD1 as D (5 bases). V lost 6 bases and J 3 bases, leaving 16 bases between the germline ends. The CDR3 sequence is 14 residues long. Germline values: CDR1 SGHNT, CDR2 YYREEE (reference sequence). CDR3 DNA sequence: TGTGCCAGCACTCGGACCCAGGGCGGCTACGAGCAGTACTTC. The encoded protein is CASTRTQGGYEQYF.

The rearrangement links TRBV2 to TRBJ2-3, with D maybe TRBD2 (5 bases). Per germline, CDR1 SNHLY and CDR2 FYNNEI. V lost 3 bases to trimming and J lost 10 bases, with 26 bases between them. The CDR3 is made up of 17 amino acids. CDR3 amino acids: CASSDLLATEPFVAQYF. CDR3 DNA sequence: TGTGCCAGCAGTGACCTTCTAGCCACCGAGCCTTTTGTAGCGCAGTATTTT.

The chain recombines TRBV2 with TRBJ2-1; 11 nucleotides match TRBD2. Per the germline V gene, CDR1 is SNHLY and CDR2 is FYNNEI. The CDR3 is made up of 15 amino acids. V dropped 7 bases and J dropped 4; count of bases not matched to a gene: 6. CDR3 bases: TGTGCCAGCACCGTGGGACTAGCGGTATACAATGAGCAGTTCTTC. Translation gives CASTVGLAVYNEQFF.

The J gene is TRBJ2-1, the V gene TRBV6-4; possible D gene TRBD1, 5 bases. This CDR3 has 16 amino acids. The ends were cut back, 2 bases at V and 1 base at J, with 12 bases in the middle. CDR1 and CDR2 (germline): MRHNA, SNTAGT. The CDR3 nucleotides are TGTGCCAGCAGTGACATCCTCAGGGCTTCCTACAATGAGCAGTTCTTC. It is translated as CASSDILRASYNEQFF.

The chain uses TRBV2 and TRBJ2-6; weak D call: TRBD1 (6 bases). The germline gives CDR1 SNHLY, CDR2 FYNNEI. The ends were cut back, 6 bases at V and 2 bases at J, with 14 bases in the middle. CDR3 size: 16 residues. CDR3 nucleotides: TGTGCCAGCAGCGCCAACAGGGATGCTGGGGCCAACGTCCTGACTTTC. It codes for CASSANRDAGANVLTF.

The J gene is TRBJ2-7, the V gene TRBV7-2; D perhaps matches TRBD2 (6 bases). This CDR3 has 15 amino acids. The germline V and J ends were trimmed by 5 bases and 5 bases, with 19 bases remaining between them. Germline CDR1 and CDR2: SGHTA and FQGNSA. CDR3 DNA: TGTGCCAGCAGCCCCGTCGGGAGAGGCTCTCACGAGCAGTACTTC. Translating it yields CASSPVGRGSHEQYF.

The V and J genes are TRBV6-5 and TRBJ2-1, with TRBD1 matching 7 bases. The CDR3 covers 14 residues. Trimming cost V 2 bases and J 14 bases; bases outside gene matches: 12. Germline V CDR1 and CDR2: MNHEY, SVGAGI. CDR3 in DNA: TGTGCCAGCAGTTACCGCACACGTGGACAGGAAGAGTTCTTC. Its translation is CASSYRTRGQEEFF.

This chain joins TRBV6-5 and TRBJ1-2, with D perhaps matching TRBD1 (6 bases). The length of the CDR3 is 14 residues. CDR1 and CDR2 (germline): MNHEY, SVGAGI. V lost 7 bases to trimming and J lost 8 bases, with 20 bases between them. CDR3 protein: CASTLSMGAKGYTF. CDR3 DNA sequence: TGTGCCAGCACTCTATCAATGGGGGCTAAAGGCTACACCTTC.

The chain couples TRBV18 to TRBJ1-2, with TRBD1 matching over 11 bases. Germline V gene sequence: CDR1 KGHSH, CDR2 LQKENI. V lost 6 bases to trimming and J lost 0 bases; unmatched junction nucleotides: 12. This CDR3 spans 18 amino acids. The CDR3 is CASSPKGQGAGANYGYTF. In DNA, the CDR3 is TGTGCCAGCTCTCCAAAAGGACAGGGGGCAGGTGCTAACTATGGCTACACCTTC.

In its sample, this clone was seen a few times. The chain has TRBV4-1 and TRBJ1-1; no clear D. Germline loops: CDR1 MGHRA, CDR2 YSYEKL. The CDR3 is made up of 14 amino acids. V was trimmed by 1 base and J by 8 bases, leaving 14 bases between them. This chain's CDR3 is CASSQAYGETEAFF. DNA for the CDR3: TGCGCCAGCAGCCAAGCATACGGAGAAACAGAAGCTTTCTTT.

This rearrangement joins TRBV5-6 to TRBJ2-7, with 13 bases lining up with TRBD2. Trimming cost V 4 bases and J 2 bases; bases outside gene matches: 9. Per the germline V gene, CDR1 is SGHDT and CDR2 is YYEEEE. The CDR3 loop spans 17 amino acids. CDR3 in amino acids: CASSRRPGLAGTYEQYF. The CDR3 region has the DNA TGTGCCAGCAGCCGGCGCCCGGGACTAGCGGGGACCTACGAGCAGTACTTC.

This clone was seen a few times. This chain links TRBV19 with TRBJ2-1, with D possibly TRBD2 on 5 matching bases. This CDR3 has 14 residues. Germline CDR1 LNHDA, CDR2 SQIVND (reference sequence). V lost 1 base and J lost 5, with 9 bases in between. The CDR3 spells CASSIGVGDNEQFF. The CDR3 nucleotides are TGTGCCAGTAGTATAGGGGTCGGGGACAATGAGCAGTTCTTC. The entire variable domain, with the rest obtained from reference TRBV19 and TRBJ2-1, is as follows: DGGITQSPKYLFRKEGQNVTLSCEQNLNHDAMYWYRQDPGQGLRLIYYSQIVNDFQKGDIAEGYSVSREKKESFPLTVTSAQKNPTAFYLCASSIGVGDNEQFFGPGTRLTVL.

This clone appeared a few times. The chain combines TRBV19 with TRBJ1-5; 9 bases are shared with TRBD1. CDR1 is LNHDA, CDR2 SQIVND, per germline (reference sequence). This CDR3 is 15 amino acids long. V dropped 5 bases and J dropped 10; count of bases not matched to a gene: 12. The DNA of the CDR3 is TGTGCCAGTAGTGGCGACAGGGGGATAGGGAGCCCCCAGCATTTT. Translated: CASSGDRGIGSPQHF.

V usage is TRBV6-6 and J usage is TRBJ2-1, with D hard to call. The germline gives CDR1 MNHNY, CDR2 SVGAGI (reference sequence). V was shortened by 4 bases and J by 10 bases, with 14 bases between the two germline ends. The CDR3 spans 13 residues. CDR3 coding DNA: TGTGCCAGCAGTTCCAATCAGGCTAACGAGCAGTTCTTC. Its protein is CASSSNQANEQFF.

The gene calls are TRBV5-1 and TRBJ2-7; D might be TRBD2 (6 bases). Germline values: CDR1 SGHRS, CDR2 YFSETQ. The V and J ends lost 2 bases and 0 bases respectively, with 15 bases between them. This CDR3 has 16 residues. The CDR3 protein is CASSLILAASSYEQYF. DNA of the CDR3: TGCGCCAGCAGCTTAATATTAGCGGCGAGCTCCTACGAGCAGTACTTC. The full variable domain, with the rest looked up from reference TRBV5-1 and TRBJ2-7, is KAGVTQTPRYLIKTRGQQVTLSCSPISGHRSVSWYQQTPGQGLQFLFEYFSETQRNKGNFPGRFSGRQFSNSRSEMNVSTLELGDSALYLCASSLILAASSYEQYFGPGTRLTVT.

The CDR3 loop is CASSALRFNYGYTF. For the CDR3, the DNA is TGTGCCAGCAGTGCCCTGCGGTTCAACTATGGCTACACCTTC. The chain joins TRBV28 to TRBJ1-2; no reliable D call. The V end lost 5 bases, the J end lost 2 bases, and 12 bases lay between the germline ends. CDR1 and CDR2 from the germline V gene are MDHEN and SYDVKM. CDR3 length equals 14 residues.

V gene TRBV7-6 combines with J gene TRBJ2-1; 9 bases align to TRBD2. The CDR3 sequence is 17 residues long. The V segment lost 5 bases and the J segment 3 bases; nucleotides outside the gene matches: 11. CDR1 and CDR2 from the germline V gene are SGHVS and FNYEAQ. CDR3 nucleotide sequence: TGTGCCAGCAGCGGGGGCCAGCGGGAGGCGGACTACAATGAGCAGTTCTTC. It codes for CASSGGQREADYNEQFF.

This chain uses TRBV29-1 with TRBJ2-1; D ambiguous. Germline V CDR1 and CDR2: SQVTM, ANQGSEA. The CDR3 loop spans 14 amino acids. The germline V and J ends were trimmed by 4 bases and 3 bases, with 13 bases remaining between them. The CDR3 DNA reads as TGCAGCGTTGCCCCCAGGAATCACTACAATGAGCAGTTCTTC. Translating it yields CSVAPRNHYNEQFF.

The V call is TRBV6-5, the J call TRBJ1-2; 8 positions match TRBD1. CDR1 and CDR2 (germline): MNHEY, SVGAGI. The V segment lost 8 bases and the J segment 8 bases; nucleotides outside the gene matches: 13. This CDR3 is 14 amino acids long. CDR3 sequence reads: CASRTRTGSRGYTF. CDR3 DNA: TGTGCCAGCCGAACCAGGACAGGGAGTCGGGGCTACACCTTC.

V is TRBV5-1 and J is TRBJ2-2; 8 bases agree with TRBD1. Trimming cost V 6 bases and J 3 bases; bases outside gene matches: 7. Germline V gene data show CDR1 as SGHRS and CDR2 as YFSETQ. The CDR3 extends over 15 amino acids. The CDR3 protein is CASTLVDRDTGELFF. The CDR3 DNA reads TGCGCCAGCACTCTTGTGGACAGGGACACCGGGGAGCTGTTTTTT.

This rearrangement joins TRBV7-3 to TRBJ2-3, with 10 bases aligning to TRBD2. The CDR3 contains 15 residues. Looked up from germline, CDR1 is SGHTA and CDR2 is FQGTGA. J lost 5 bases, V lost 1 base, and 3 bases had no gene match. The CDR3 bases are TGTGCCAGCAGCTTAAGGTCTAGCGGGAGAGATACGCAGTATTTT. It codes for CASSLRSSGRDTQYF.